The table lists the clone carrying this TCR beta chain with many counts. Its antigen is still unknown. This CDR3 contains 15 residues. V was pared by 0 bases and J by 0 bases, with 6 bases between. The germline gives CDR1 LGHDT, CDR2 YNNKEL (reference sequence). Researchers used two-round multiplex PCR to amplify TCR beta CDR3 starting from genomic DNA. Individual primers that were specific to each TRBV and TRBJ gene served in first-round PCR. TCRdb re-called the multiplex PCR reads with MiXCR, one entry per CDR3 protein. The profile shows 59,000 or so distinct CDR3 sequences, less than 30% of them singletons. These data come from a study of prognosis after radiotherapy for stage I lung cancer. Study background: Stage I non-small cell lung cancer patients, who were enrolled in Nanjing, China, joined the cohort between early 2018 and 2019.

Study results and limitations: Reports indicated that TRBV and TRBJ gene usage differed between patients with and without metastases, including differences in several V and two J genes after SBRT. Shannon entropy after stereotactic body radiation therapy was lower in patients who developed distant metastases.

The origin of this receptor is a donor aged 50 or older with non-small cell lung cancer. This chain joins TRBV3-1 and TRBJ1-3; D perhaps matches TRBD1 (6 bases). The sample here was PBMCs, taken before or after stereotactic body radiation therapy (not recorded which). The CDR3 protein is CASSQEGGSGNTIYF. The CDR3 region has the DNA TGTGCCAGCAGCCAAGAAGGGGGCTCTGGAAACACCATATATTTT.